This TCR beta chain was observed in a study of beta chain features in type 1 diabetes. Broader study findings: The naive, central memory and Treg TCRB repertoires looked more alike in patients than they did in healthy donors. Shorter templates may be favored by PCR, equally so in patients and controls.

Germline CDR1 is SGHRS and CDR2 is YFSETQ. Trimming took off 4 bases at V and 9 bases at J, with 14 bases between the two ends. This CDR3 spans 13 amino acids. The sequenced template was cDNA made from the entire isolated RNA. Method: immunoSEQ multiplex PCR; TCRdb's copy keeps in-frame clones and lacks some. The sample lists approximately 17,000 clones, 55% occurring once. Remarks on this clone: Its target is unknown.

The receptor comes from a woman aged 18-29 years in good health. Sequenced: stem cell memory CD4+ T cells from blood. The chain carries TRBV5-1 and TRBJ2-1; possible D gene TRBD1, 6 bases. Here the CDR3 reads CASSSRQDTEQFF. The CDR3, as DNA: TGCGCCAGCAGCAGCCGACAGGATACTGAGCAGTTCTTC.